The clone carrying this TCR beta chain has a handful of counts. This sample was included in a study of T cells after yellow fever vaccination. Each CDR3 protein is one row after TCRdb ran MiXCR on the 5' RACE reads. The table has some 500,000 distinct CDR3 sequences, about 13% seen once. This TCR was recovered from a man aged 25 to 40 who received the YFV17D yellow fever vaccine. This specimen consisted of PBMCs, obtained on the day of the yellow fever booster vaccination.

CDR3 amino acids: CASSLGPGVSYNEQFF. DNA for the CDR3: TGTGCCAGCAGCTTGGGTCCCGGGGTTTCCTACAATGAGCAGTTCTTC. The gene calls are TRBV7-6 and TRBJ2-1, with a weak D call TRBD2 (5 bases). CDR3 length equals 16 residues. Trimming shortened V by 3 bases and J by 1 base, and 13 bases separated the two germline ends. Germline values: CDR1 SGHVS, CDR2 FNYEAQ.